Below, one T cell receptor (beta chain) is given with its context. Antigen specificity is unknown. The record originates from a study of siplizumab effects on memory and regulatory T cells. Study-wide findings and caveats: Mean Treg-derived proportions of mappable alloreactive CD4+ clones were around 75% for siplizumab and 26.9% for controls.

The protocol was immunoSEQ multiplex PCR, while the TCRdb copy is restricted to in-frame clones and leaves out a portion. This sample carries 90,000 to 120,000 clones, about 94% of them seen once, and the ten largest clones take about 0.62%. There are 14 residues in the CDR3. In germline, CDR1 is LNHNV, CDR2 YYDKDF (reference sequence). V dropped 1 base and J dropped 6 bases, with 12 bases sitting between them. Source material: Tregs sorted from blood. The chain links TRBV15 to TRBJ1-2; D is possibly TRBD1 (6 bases). This TCR was recovered from a human donor in good health. Here the CDR3 DNA reads TGTGCCACCAGCAGAGTTGTGCCAGGGGATGGCTACACCTTC. Protein product: CATSRVVPGDGYTF.